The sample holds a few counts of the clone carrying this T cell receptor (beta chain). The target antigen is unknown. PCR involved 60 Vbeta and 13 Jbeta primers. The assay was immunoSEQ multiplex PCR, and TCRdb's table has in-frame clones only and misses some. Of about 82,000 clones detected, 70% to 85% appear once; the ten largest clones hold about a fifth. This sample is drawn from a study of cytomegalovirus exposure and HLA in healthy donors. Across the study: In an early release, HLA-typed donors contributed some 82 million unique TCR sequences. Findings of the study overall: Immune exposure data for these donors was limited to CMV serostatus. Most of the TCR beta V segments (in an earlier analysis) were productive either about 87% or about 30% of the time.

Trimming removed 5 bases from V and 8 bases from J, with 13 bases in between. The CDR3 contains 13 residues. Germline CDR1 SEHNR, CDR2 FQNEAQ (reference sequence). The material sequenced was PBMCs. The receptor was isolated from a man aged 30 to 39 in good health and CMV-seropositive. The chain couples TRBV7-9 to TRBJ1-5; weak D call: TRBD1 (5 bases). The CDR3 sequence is CASSRRQSEPQHF. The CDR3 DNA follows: TGTGCCAGCAGCAGAAGACAGTCCGAGCCCCAGCATTTT.